A selection of T cell receptor beta chains follows, all from one sample in a study of identical twins. In TCRdb, the 5' RACE reads were re-called with MiXCR into one record per CDR3 protein. Among about 730,000 distinct CDR3 sequences listed, around 21% were seen once. This same sample was also taken into another study, of T cells expressing NK-cell markers.

The sequenced material came from PBMCs. Receptors originate from a woman aged 18-35 years in good health. Both conserved end residues are part of each CDR3. The order of the fields is J gene, D gene, clone size, V gene, CDR3 protein, CDR3 DNA. The D gene is left open where the match is weak. Clone size appears in some rows only: once, few, many, or a class for an expanded clone.

J gene: TRBJ1-2; D gene: -; clone size: few; V gene: TRBV27; CDR3 protein: CASSFSPWAPNGGYTF; CDR3 DNA: TGTGCCAGCAGTTTCTCGCCCTGGGCGCCTAACGGTGGCTACACCTTC
J gene: TRBJ2-1; D gene: TRBD2; clone size: few; V gene: TRBV2; CDR3 protein: CASSRAGLAGEQGHYNEQFF; CDR3 DNA: TGTGCCAGCAGCCGAGCGGGGCTAGCGGGAGAGCAGGGGCACTACAATGAGCAGTTCTTC
J gene: TRBJ2-2; D gene: -; clone size: few; V gene: TRBV10-2; CDR3 protein: CASSESQGWTGELFF; CDR3 DNA: TGCGCCAGCAGTGAGTCACAGGGATGGACCGGGGAGCTGTTTTTT
J gene: TRBJ2-7; D gene: -; clone size: many; V gene: TRBV3-1; CDR3 protein: CASSHSSYEQYF; CDR3 DNA: TGTGCCAGCAGCCATTCCTCCTACGAGCAGTACTTC
J gene: TRBJ2-3; D gene: -; clone size: -; V gene: TRBV20-1; CDR3 protein: CSARSISTDTQYF; CDR3 DNA: TGCAGTGCTAGGTCTATTAGCACAGATACGCAGTATTTT
J gene: TRBJ2-7; D gene: TRBD1; clone size: -; V gene: TRBV9; CDR3 protein: CASSATWDRSYEQYF; CDR3 DNA: TGTGCCAGCAGCGCAACCTGGGACAGATCCTACGAGCAGTACTTC
J gene: TRBJ2-7; D gene: -; clone size: few; V gene: TRBV9; CDR3 protein: CASSVGGAGANYEQYF; CDR3 DNA: TGTGCCAGCAGCGTAGGAGGGGCGGGGGCTAACTACGAGCAGTACTTC
J gene: TRBJ2-7; D gene: -; clone size: few; V gene: TRBV15; CDR3 protein: CATSSSRVEQYF; CDR3 DNA: TGTGCCACCAGCAGCTCAAGGGTCGAGCAGTACTTC
J gene: TRBJ2-1; D gene: -; clone size: many; V gene: TRBV5-1; CDR3 protein: CASIQGPTGYNEQFF; CDR3 DNA: TGCGCCAGCATTCAGGGGCCTACGGGGTACAATGAGCAGTTCTTC
J gene: TRBJ1-6; D gene: -; clone size: -; V gene: TRBV7-2; CDR3 protein: CASSPVGGDNSPLHF; CDR3 DNA: TGTGCCAGCAGCCCTGTCGGGGGGGATAATTCACCCCTCCACTTT
J gene: TRBJ1-1; D gene: TRBD1; clone size: few; V gene: TRBV12-3/TRBV12-4; CDR3 protein: CACGERDRTTEAFF; CDR3 DNA: TGTGCCTGCGGGGAAAGGGACAGGACCACTGAAGCTTTCTTT
J gene: TRBJ1-2; D gene: -; clone size: once; V gene: TRBV3-1; CDR3 protein: CASSQEGAHYGYTF; CDR3 DNA: TGTGCCAGCAGCCAAGAAGGGGCCCATTATGGCTACACCTTC
J gene: TRBJ1-1; D gene: -; clone size: few; V gene: TRBV29-1; CDR3 protein: CSATTLNTEAFF; CDR3 DNA: TGCAGCGCCACGACATTGAACACTGAAGCTTTCTTT
J gene: TRBJ2-3; D gene: TRBD2; clone size: -; V gene: TRBV20-1; CDR3 protein: CSASPGGITDTQYF; CDR3 DNA: TGCAGTGCTAGCCCGGGGGGAATCACAGATACGCAGTATTTT
J gene: TRBJ2-7; D gene: -; clone size: -; V gene: TRBV12-3/TRBV12-4; CDR3 protein: CASSFTGSDEQYF; CDR3 DNA: TGTGCCAGCAGTTTTACGGGTAGCGACGAGCAGTACTTC
J gene: TRBJ2-2; D gene: TRBD2; clone size: -; V gene: TRBV25-1; CDR3 protein: CASTLAGVAGELFF; CDR3 DNA: TGTGCCAGCACACTAGCGGGGGTGGCCGGGGAGCTGTTTTTT
J gene: TRBJ1-2; D gene: -; clone size: -; V gene: TRBV7-9; CDR3 protein: CASSTGNFYGYTF; CDR3 DNA: TGTGCCAGCAGTACAGGGAACTTCTATGGCTACACCTTC
J gene: TRBJ2-5; D gene: -; clone size: -; V gene: TRBV12-3/TRBV12-4; CDR3 protein: CASSRQKKETQYF; CDR3 DNA: TGTGCCAGCAGCAGACAGAAGAAGGAGACCCAGTACTTC
J gene: TRBJ2-7; D gene: TRBD2; clone size: few; V gene: TRBV20-1; CDR3 protein: CSASAGGPPYEQYF; CDR3 DNA: TGCAGTGCTAGCGCGGGAGGCCCCCCCTACGAGCAGTACTTC
J gene: TRBJ1-5; D gene: -; clone size: many; V gene: TRBV12-3/TRBV12-4; CDR3 protein: CASSRNQPQHF; CDR3 DNA: TGTGCCAGCAGTCGCAATCAGCCCCAGCATTTT
J gene: TRBJ2-1; D gene: TRBD2; clone size: few; V gene: TRBV20-1; CDR3 protein: CSARDSTGGPSYNEQFF; CDR3 DNA: TGCAGTGCTAGAGATAGTACGGGGGGGCCGTCCTACAATGAGCAGTTCTTC
J gene: TRBJ2-7; D gene: -; clone size: few; V gene: TRBV7-9; CDR3 protein: CASIPSLGTPSSYEQYF; CDR3 DNA: TGTGCCAGCATCCCCTCATTGGGGACGCCGAGCTCCTACGAGCAGTACTTC
J gene: TRBJ2-5; D gene: -; clone size: few; V gene: TRBV7-2; CDR3 protein: CASRMQETQYF; CDR3 DNA: TGTGCCAGCAGAATGCAAGAGACCCAGTACTTC
J gene: TRBJ2-1; D gene: -; clone size: -; V gene: TRBV10-3; CDR3 protein: CATGTYNEQFF; CDR3 DNA: TGTGCCACCGGGACGTACAATGAGCAGTTCTTC
J gene: TRBJ2-1; D gene: -; clone size: few; V gene: TRBV7-7; CDR3 protein: CASSPGRRGRRHEQFF; CDR3 DNA: TGTGCTAGCAGCCCTGGCCGGCGGGGCCGTCGGCATGAGCAGTTCTTC
J gene: TRBJ2-1; D gene: -; clone size: -; V gene: TRBV10-3; CDR3 protein: CATTDPDSGEQFF; CDR3 DNA: TGTGCCACCACGGACCCCGACTCGGGTGAGCAGTTCTTC
J gene: TRBJ2-3; D gene: TRBD2; clone size: few; V gene: TRBV6-1; CDR3 protein: CASTSGRHPSTDTQYF; CDR3 DNA: TGTGCCAGCACTAGCGGGAGGCACCCTAGCACAGATACGCAGTATTTT
J gene: TRBJ2-1; D gene: -; clone size: -; V gene: TRBV4-3; CDR3 protein: CASSQVVVGEQFF; CDR3 DNA: TGCGCCAGCAGCCAAGTGGTAGTCGGTGAGCAGTTCTTC
J gene: TRBJ1-1; D gene: -; clone size: -; V gene: TRBV10-3; CDR3 protein: CAISPAQGNTEAFF; CDR3 DNA: TGTGCCATCAGTCCCGCACAGGGAAACACTGAAGCTTTCTTT
J gene: TRBJ1-1; D gene: -; clone size: few; V gene: TRBV20-1; CDR3 protein: CSASFGLEAFF; CDR3 DNA: TGCAGTGCTTCCTTCGGGTTAGAAGCTTTCTTT
J gene: TRBJ2-7; D gene: -; clone size: -; V gene: TRBV9; CDR3 protein: CASSVSTGSYEQYF; CDR3 DNA: TGTGCCAGCAGCGTTTCTACAGGTTCCTACGAGCAGTACTTC
J gene: TRBJ1-1; D gene: -; clone size: -; V gene: TRBV5-1; CDR3 protein: CASSLTADANTEAFF; CDR3 DNA: TGCGCCAGCAGCTTAACGGCGGACGCGAACACTGAAGCTTTCTTT
J gene: TRBJ2-7; D gene: -; clone size: -; V gene: TRBV7-2; CDR3 protein: CASSLQGGTYEQYF; CDR3 DNA: TGTGCCAGCAGCTTACAGGGGGGGACCTACGAGCAGTACTTC
J gene: TRBJ2-1; D gene: -; clone size: -; V gene: TRBV5-1; CDR3 protein: CASSLDLMVEQFF; CDR3 DNA: TGCGCCAGCAGCTTGGATTTAATGGTGGAGCAGTTCTTC
J gene: TRBJ2-3; D gene: -; clone size: few; V gene: TRBV11-2; CDR3 protein: CASSLVPGSTTDTQYF; CDR3 DNA: TGTGCCAGCAGCTTAGTTCCGGGGTCCACCACAGATACGCAGTATTTT
J gene: TRBJ1-1; D gene: -; clone size: -; V gene: TRBV19; CDR3 protein: CASSTGINTEAFF; CDR3 DNA: TGTGCCAGTAGTACAGGGATTAACACTGAAGCTTTCTTT
J gene: TRBJ2-7; D gene: TRBD2; clone size: few; V gene: TRBV12-3/TRBV12-4; CDR3 protein: CASSDTSGRYEQYF; CDR3 DNA: TGTGCCAGCAGCGATACTAGCGGGAGGTACGAGCAGTACTTC
J gene: TRBJ1-2; D gene: -; clone size: many; V gene: TRBV9; CDR3 protein: CASSPGRGVFGYTF; CDR3 DNA: TGTGCCAGCAGCCCTGGTAGGGGGGTCTTTGGCTACACCTTC
J gene: TRBJ1-1; D gene: TRBD1; clone size: few; V gene: TRBV5-1; CDR3 protein: CASSPGQGAEAFF; CDR3 DNA: TGCGCCAGCAGTCCAGGACAGGGGGCTGAAGCTTTCTTT
J gene: TRBJ1-3; D gene: TRBD1; clone size: few; V gene: TRBV6-1; CDR3 protein: CASRSIRDSSGNTIYF; CDR3 DNA: TGTGCCAGCAGATCGATCCGGGACAGCTCTGGAAACACCATATATTTT
J gene: TRBJ1-5; D gene: TRBD1; clone size: few; V gene: TRBV12-3/TRBV12-4; CDR3 protein: CASSLWTGHQPQHF; CDR3 DNA: TGTGCCAGCAGTTTATGGACAGGGCATCAGCCCCAGCATTTT
J gene: TRBJ1-1; D gene: -; clone size: many; V gene: TRBV6-1; CDR3 protein: CASSSARSTTEAFF; CDR3 DNA: TGTGCCAGCAGCTCCGCCAGGTCCACCACTGAAGCTTTCTTT
J gene: TRBJ2-7; D gene: -; clone size: -; V gene: TRBV15; CDR3 protein: CATSRDVLRGEQYF; CDR3 DNA: TGTGCCACCAGCAGAGATGTCTTACGTGGTGAGCAGTACTTC
J gene: TRBJ2-7; D gene: -; clone size: -; V gene: TRBV9; CDR3 protein: CASSPHWSREYEQYF; CDR3 DNA: TGTGCCAGCAGCCCACATTGGAGCAGGGAATACGAGCAGTACTTC
J gene: TRBJ2-1; D gene: TRBD2; clone size: few; V gene: TRBV29-1; CDR3 protein: CSVDFASGSFYNEQFF; CDR3 DNA: TGCAGCGTCGATTTTGCTAGCGGGAGTTTTTACAATGAGCAGTTCTTC
J gene: TRBJ2-5; D gene: -; clone size: -; V gene: TRBV6-5; CDR3 protein: CASSYSASVETQYF; CDR3 DNA: TGTGCCAGCAGTTACTCGGCCAGTGTGGAGACCCAGTACTTC
J gene: TRBJ2-7; D gene: TRBD1; clone size: -; V gene: TRBV7-8; CDR3 protein: CASSLGGTGVAHEQYF; CDR3 DNA: TGTGCCAGCAGCTTAGGGGGGACAGGGGTAGCCCACGAGCAGTACTTC
J gene: TRBJ1-6; D gene: -; clone size: -; V gene: TRBV12-3/TRBV12-4; CDR3 protein: CASRVRDNSPLHF; CDR3 DNA: TGTGCCAGCAGGGTACGAGATAATTCACCCCTCCACTTT
J gene: TRBJ2-1; D gene: -; clone size: -; V gene: TRBV4-1; CDR3 protein: CASSRGTEDNEQFF; CDR3 DNA: TGCGCCAGCAGCCGGGGGACTGAGGACAATGAGCAGTTCTTC
J gene: TRBJ1-1; D gene: -; clone size: -; V gene: TRBV12-3/TRBV12-4; CDR3 protein: CASGRSDRNTEAFF; CDR3 DNA: TGTGCCAGCGGCCGTAGTGATAGGAACACTGAAGCTTTCTTT
J gene: TRBJ1-1; D gene: -; clone size: -; V gene: TRBV4-3; CDR3 protein: CASSQDIVRNTEAFF; CDR3 DNA: TGCGCCAGCAGCCAAGATATCGTAAGGAACACTGAAGCTTTCTTT
J gene: TRBJ2-3; D gene: -; clone size: few; V gene: TRBV25-1; CDR3 protein: CASSPIKDRSRGTDTQYF; CDR3 DNA: TGTGCCAGCAGCCCAATCAAAGATAGAAGCCGGGGCACAGATACGCAGTATTTT
J gene: TRBJ1-5; D gene: -; clone size: few; V gene: TRBV11-1; CDR3 protein: CASSGGREQPQHF; CDR3 DNA: TGTGCCAGCAGTGGAGGGCGAGAGCAGCCCCAGCATTTT
J gene: TRBJ2-1; D gene: -; clone size: -; V gene: TRBV12-3/TRBV12-4; CDR3 protein: CASSPTGQQQFF; CDR3 DNA: TGTGCCAGCAGTCCCACCGGACAACAGCAGTTCTTC
J gene: TRBJ2-1; D gene: TRBD2; clone size: -; V gene: TRBV20-1; CDR3 protein: CSARDPGTSGNSYNEQFF; CDR3 DNA: TGCAGTGCTAGAGATCCCGGGACTAGCGGGAACTCCTACAATGAGCAGTTCTTC
J gene: TRBJ1-4; D gene: -; clone size: few; V gene: TRBV20-1; CDR3 protein: CSASPGTKGKLFF; CDR3 DNA: TGCAGTGCCTCGCCGGGAACTAAGGGAAAACTGTTTTTT
J gene: TRBJ1-1; D gene: -; clone size: many; V gene: TRBV15; CDR3 protein: CATSRDVLNTEAFF; CDR3 DNA: TGTGCCACCAGCAGAGATGTATTGAACACTGAAGCTTTCTTT